This T cell receptor beta chain was captured by sequencing in a study of blood T cell repertoires in COVID-19. Study context: Donors in the United States, Italy and Spain gave samples during acute or convalescent COVID-19. In each case, the material was cDNA or gDNA derived from T cells, B-cell-depleted T cells, or PBMCs.

Methods used by the authors: Scientists estimated how many nucleated cells there were by amplifying reference gene primers. Some clones are missing from TCRdb's copy, which holds only in-frame ones; the method was immunoSEQ multiplex PCR. V, J and clone size are those of that table, while D and trimming were read from the DNA. The sample contains 55,000 to 65,000 clones, around nine tenths of which appear only once. Sequencing input: peripheral blood. The clonotype comes from a woman of 80 years or more with active COVID-19.

The CDR3 region is CASSIRDREEETQYF. The CDR3 DNA is TGTGCCAGTAGTATCCGGGACAGGGAGGAGGAGACCCAGTACTTC. The chain carries TRBV19 and TRBJ2-5, with 9 bases lining up with TRBD1. CDR3 length equals 15 residues. V shed 3 bases, J shed 5 bases, and the junction held 7 bases outside the gene matches. Germline V lookup: CDR1 LNHDA, CDR2 SQIVND (reference sequence).